The clone carrying this T cell receptor beta chain qualifies as medium-sized. Its matching antigen is unknown. No patient had received any treatment before thyroid surgery. With 7 bases removed from V and 2 bases from J, the gap between germline ends came to 13 bases. The CDR3 extends over 14 amino acids. Germline-derived CDR1 and CDR2 are MNHNS and SASEGT. TCRdb re-called clones via MiXCR from the PCR reads. This sample has approximately 65,000 clones, with under 5% found just once. The data belong to a study of metastatic and nonmetastatic thyroid tumors. Study-wide results and limits: Significantly higher TCR beta diversity was reportedly seen in malignant thyroid tumors than benign nodules, in blood and tumor.

V gene TRBV6-1 combines with J gene TRBJ2-3, with D possibly being TRBD1 (5 bases). Source material: blood. The receptor's source is a female donor with papillary thyroid cancer or a benign thyroid nodule (not recorded which). Some clones in this sample may be carry-over from other donors' samples. For the CDR3, the DNA is TGTGCCAGCACCGAAGGGGTCCCCACAGATACGCAGTATTTT. It translates to CASTEGVPTDTQYF.